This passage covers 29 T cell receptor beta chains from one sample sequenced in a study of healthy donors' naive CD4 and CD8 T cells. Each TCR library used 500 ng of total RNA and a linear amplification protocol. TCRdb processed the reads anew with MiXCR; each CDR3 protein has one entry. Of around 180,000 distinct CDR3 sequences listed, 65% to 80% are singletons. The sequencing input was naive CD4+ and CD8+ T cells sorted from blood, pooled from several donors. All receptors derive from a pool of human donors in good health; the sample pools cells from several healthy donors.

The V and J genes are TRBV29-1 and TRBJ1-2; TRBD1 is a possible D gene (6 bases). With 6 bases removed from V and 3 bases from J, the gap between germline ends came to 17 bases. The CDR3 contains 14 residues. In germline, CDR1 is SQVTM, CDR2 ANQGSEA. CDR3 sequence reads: CSVPEWGPDYGYTF. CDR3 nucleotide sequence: TGCAGCGTCCCCGAGTGGGGGCCCGACTATGGCTACACCTTC.

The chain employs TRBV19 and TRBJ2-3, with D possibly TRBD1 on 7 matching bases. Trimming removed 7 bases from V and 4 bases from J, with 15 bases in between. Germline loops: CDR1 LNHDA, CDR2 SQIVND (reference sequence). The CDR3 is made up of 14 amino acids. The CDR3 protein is CASTTTGEADTQYF. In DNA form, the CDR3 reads TGTGCCAGTACTACAACAGGGGAGGCAGATACGCAGTATTTT.

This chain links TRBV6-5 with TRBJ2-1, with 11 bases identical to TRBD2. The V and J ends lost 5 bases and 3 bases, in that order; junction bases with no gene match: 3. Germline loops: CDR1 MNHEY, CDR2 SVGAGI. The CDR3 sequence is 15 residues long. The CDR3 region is CASSPTSGVYNEQFF. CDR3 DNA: TGTGCCAGCAGTCCGACTAGCGGGGTCTACAATGAGCAGTTCTTC.

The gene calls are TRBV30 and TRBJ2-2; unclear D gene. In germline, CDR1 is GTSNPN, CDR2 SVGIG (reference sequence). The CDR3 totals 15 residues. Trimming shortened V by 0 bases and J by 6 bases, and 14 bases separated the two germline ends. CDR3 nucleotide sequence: TGTGCCTGGAGTGTTGTAGGGTTTATGGCCGGGGAGCTGTTTTTT. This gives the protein CAWSVVGFMAGELFF.

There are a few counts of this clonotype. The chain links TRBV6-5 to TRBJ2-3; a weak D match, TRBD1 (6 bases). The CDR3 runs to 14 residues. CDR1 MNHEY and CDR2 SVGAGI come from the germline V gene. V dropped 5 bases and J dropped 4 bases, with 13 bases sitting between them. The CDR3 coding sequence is TGTGCCAGCAGTAACAGGGAGACGGCAGATACGCAGTATTTT. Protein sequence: CASSNRETADTQYF.

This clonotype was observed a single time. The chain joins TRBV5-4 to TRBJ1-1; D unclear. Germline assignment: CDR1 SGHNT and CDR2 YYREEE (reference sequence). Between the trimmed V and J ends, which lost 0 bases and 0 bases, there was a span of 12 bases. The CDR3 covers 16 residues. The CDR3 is CASSLAKKGMNTEAFF. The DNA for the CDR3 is TGTGCCAGCAGCTTGGCCAAAAAAGGGATGAACACTGAAGCTTTCTTT.

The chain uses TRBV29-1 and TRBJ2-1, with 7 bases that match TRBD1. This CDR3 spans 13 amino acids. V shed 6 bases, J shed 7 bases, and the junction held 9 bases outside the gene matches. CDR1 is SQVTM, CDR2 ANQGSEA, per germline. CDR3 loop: CSVIQGLGNEQFF. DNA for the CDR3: TGCAGCGTCATACAGGGGTTAGGGAATGAGCAGTTCTTC.

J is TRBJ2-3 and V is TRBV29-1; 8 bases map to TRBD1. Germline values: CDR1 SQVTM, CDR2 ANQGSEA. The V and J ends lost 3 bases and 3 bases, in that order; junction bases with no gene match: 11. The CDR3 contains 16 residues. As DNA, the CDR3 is TGCAGCGTTGAGAAAGAGACAGGGGAGACTACAGATACGCAGTATTTT. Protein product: CSVEKETGETTDTQYF.

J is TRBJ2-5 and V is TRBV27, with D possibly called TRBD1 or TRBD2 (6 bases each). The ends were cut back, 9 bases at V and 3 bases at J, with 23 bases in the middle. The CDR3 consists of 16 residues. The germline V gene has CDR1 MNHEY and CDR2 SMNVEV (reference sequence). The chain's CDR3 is CAREPTGGHKKETQYF. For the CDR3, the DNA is TGTGCCAGAGAACCGACCGGGGGACATAAGAAAGAGACCCAGTACTTC.

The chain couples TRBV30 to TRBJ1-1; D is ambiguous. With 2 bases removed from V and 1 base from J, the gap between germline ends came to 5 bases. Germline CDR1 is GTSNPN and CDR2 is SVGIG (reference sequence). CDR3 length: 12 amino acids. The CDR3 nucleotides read TGTGCCTGGAGTCTCCGGAACACTGAAGCTTTCTTT. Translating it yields CAWSLRNTEAFF.

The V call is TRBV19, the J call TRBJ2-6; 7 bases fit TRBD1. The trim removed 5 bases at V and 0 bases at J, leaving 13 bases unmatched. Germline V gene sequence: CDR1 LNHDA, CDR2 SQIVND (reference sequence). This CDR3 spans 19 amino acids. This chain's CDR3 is CASSGDRWTGNSGANVLTF. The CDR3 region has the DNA TGTGCCAGTAGTGGCGATCGGTGGACAGGTAACTCTGGGGCCAACGTCCTGACTTTC.

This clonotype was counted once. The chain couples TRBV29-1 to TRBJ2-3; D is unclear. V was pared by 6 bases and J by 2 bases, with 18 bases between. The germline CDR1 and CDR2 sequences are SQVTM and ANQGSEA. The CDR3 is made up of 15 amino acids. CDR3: CSVEPSPSTTDTQYF. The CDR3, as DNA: TGCAGCGTCGAACCTTCTCCTTCTACCACAGATACGCAGTATTTT.

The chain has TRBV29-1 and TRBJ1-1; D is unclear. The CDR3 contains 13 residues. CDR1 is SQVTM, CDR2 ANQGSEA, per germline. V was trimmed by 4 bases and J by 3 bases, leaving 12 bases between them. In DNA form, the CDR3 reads TGCAGCGTTGGGGAGGGAACATACACTGAAGCTTTCTTT. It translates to CSVGEGTYTEAFF.

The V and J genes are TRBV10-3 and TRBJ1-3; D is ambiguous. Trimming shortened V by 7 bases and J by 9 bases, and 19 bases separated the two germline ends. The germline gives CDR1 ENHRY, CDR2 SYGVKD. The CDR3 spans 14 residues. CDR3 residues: CAITIQTEGGTIYF. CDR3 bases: TGTGCCATCACGATCCAAACTGAAGGCGGCACCATATATTTT.

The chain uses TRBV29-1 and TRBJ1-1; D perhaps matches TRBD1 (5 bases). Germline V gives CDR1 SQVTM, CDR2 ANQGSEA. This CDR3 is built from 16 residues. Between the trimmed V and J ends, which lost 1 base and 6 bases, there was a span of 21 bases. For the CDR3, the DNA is TGCAGCGTTGAAGGTAGGGACCCGCGATCGATGGCTGAAGCTTTCTTT. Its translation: CSVEGRDPRSMAEAFF. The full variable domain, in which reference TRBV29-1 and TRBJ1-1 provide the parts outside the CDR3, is SAVISQKPSRDICQRGTSLTIQCQVDSQVTMMFWYRQQPGQSLTLIATANQGSEATYESGFVIDKFPISRPNLTFSTLTVSNMSPEDSSIYLCSVEGRDPRSMAEAFFGQGTRLTVV.

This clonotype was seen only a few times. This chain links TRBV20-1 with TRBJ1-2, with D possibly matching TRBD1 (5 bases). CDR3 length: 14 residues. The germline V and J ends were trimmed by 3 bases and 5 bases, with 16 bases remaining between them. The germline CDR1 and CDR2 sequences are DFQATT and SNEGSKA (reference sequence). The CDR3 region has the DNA TGCAGTGCTAGGGGGACCCAACCAGGATATGGCTACACCTTC. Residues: CSARGTQPGYGYTF.

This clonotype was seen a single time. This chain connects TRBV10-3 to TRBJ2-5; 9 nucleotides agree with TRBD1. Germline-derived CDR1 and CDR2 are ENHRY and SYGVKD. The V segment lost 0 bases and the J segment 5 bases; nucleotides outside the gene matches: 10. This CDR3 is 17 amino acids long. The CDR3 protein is CAISESEPGQGSETQYF. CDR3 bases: TGTGCCATCAGTGAGTCGGAACCGGGACAGGGTTCTGAGACCCAGTACTTC.

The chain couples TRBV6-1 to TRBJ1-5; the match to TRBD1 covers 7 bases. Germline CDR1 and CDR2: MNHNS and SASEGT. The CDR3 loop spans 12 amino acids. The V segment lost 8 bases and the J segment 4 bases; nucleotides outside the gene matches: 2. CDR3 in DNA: TGTGCCAGCGCGGGACAGAATCAGCCCCAGCATTTT. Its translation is CASAGQNQPQHF.

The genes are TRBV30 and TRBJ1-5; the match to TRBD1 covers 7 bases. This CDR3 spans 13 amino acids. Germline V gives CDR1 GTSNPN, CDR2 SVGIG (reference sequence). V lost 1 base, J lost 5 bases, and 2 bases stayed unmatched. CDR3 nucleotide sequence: TGTGCCTGGAGTGAGGGGACAGATCAGCCCCAGCATTTT. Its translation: CAWSEGTDQPQHF.

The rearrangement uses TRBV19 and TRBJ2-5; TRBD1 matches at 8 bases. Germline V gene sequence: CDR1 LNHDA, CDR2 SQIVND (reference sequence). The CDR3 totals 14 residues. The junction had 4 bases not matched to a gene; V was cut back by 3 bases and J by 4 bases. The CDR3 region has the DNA TGTGCCAGTAGTATCTCGACAGGGGTAGAGACCCAGTACTTC. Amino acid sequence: CASSISTGVETQYF.

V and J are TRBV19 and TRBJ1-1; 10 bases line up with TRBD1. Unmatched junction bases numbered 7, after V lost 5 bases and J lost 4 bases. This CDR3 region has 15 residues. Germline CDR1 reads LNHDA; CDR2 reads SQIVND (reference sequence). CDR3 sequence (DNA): TGTGCCAGTAGTCCCGGGACAGGGGAGGTCACTGAAGCTTTCTTT. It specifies CASSPGTGEVTEAFF.

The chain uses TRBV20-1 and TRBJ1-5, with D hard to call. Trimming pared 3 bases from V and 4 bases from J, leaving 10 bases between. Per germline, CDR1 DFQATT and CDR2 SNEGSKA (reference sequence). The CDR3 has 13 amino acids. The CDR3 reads CSASRFSNQPQHF. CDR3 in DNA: TGCAGTGCTAGTAGGTTCTCGAATCAGCCCCAGCATTTT.

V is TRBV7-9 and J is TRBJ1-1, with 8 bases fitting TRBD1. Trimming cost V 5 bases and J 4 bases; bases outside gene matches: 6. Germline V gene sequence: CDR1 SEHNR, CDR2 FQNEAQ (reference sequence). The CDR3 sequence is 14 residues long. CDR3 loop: CASSEDTGGTEAFF. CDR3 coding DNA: TGTGCCAGCAGCGAAGACACAGGGGGCACTGAAGCTTTCTTT.

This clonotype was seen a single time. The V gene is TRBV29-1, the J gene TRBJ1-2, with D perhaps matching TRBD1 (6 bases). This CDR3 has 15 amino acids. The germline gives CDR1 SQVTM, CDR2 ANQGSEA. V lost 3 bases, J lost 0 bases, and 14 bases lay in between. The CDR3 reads CSVEASGAANYGYTF. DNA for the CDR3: TGCAGCGTTGAGGCGTCAGGGGCCGCTAACTATGGCTACACCTTC.

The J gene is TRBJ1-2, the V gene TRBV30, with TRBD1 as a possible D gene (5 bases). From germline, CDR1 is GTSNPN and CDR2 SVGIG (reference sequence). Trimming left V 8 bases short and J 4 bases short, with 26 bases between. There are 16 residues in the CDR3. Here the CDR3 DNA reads TGTGCCCGATCCAGGGACGGCGAGTTTTCTAGCTATGGCTACACCTTC. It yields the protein CARSRDGEFSSYGYTF.

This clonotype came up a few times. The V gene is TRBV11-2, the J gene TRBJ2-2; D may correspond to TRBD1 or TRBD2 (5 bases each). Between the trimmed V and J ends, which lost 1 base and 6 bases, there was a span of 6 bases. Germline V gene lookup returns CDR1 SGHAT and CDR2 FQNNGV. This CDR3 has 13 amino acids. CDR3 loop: CASSLVGAGELFF. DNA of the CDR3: TGTGCCAGCAGCTTAGTGGGGGCCGGGGAGCTGTTTTTT.

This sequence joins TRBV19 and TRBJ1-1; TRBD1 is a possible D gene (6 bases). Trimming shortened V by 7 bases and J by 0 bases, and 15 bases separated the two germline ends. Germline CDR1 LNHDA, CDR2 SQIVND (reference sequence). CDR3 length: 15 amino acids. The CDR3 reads CASKAADSMNTEAFF. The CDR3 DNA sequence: TGTGCCAGTAAGGCCGCGGACAGCATGAACACTGAAGCTTTCTTT.

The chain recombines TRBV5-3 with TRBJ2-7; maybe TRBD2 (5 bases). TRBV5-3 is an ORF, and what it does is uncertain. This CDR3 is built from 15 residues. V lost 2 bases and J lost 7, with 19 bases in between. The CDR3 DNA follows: TGTGCCAGAAGCTTTGGAAGCGGTTGTTTACGTGAGCAGTACTTC. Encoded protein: CARSFGSGCLREQYF.

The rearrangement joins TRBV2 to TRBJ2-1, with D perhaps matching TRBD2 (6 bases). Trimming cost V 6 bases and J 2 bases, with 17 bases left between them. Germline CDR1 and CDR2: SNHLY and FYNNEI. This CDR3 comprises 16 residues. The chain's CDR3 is CASSPRRVITYNEQFF. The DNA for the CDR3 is TGTGCCAGCAGCCCAAGGAGGGTTATCACCTACAATGAGCAGTTCTTC.